Following are 24 T cell receptor beta chains from one sample sequenced in a study of shared clonotypes between healthy human individuals. TCRdb's copy holds only in-frame clones and misses some; the assay was immunoSEQ multiplex PCR. The sample lists approximately 700,000 clones; roughly 72% were seen once. Sequencing was done on a sample of memory CD4+ T cells sorted from blood. Indicated subset: CD45RA-negative fraction. These receptors were obtained from a woman aged 30 to 39 in good health.

The rearrangement uses TRBV5-1 and TRBJ2-7; 12 nucleotides line up with TRBD1. V gave up 5 bases and J gave up 7 bases; unmatched junction bases: 7. The CDR3 loop spans 14 amino acids. CDR1 is SGHRS, CDR2 YFSETQ, per germline. The CDR3 loop is CASRPGTGGGEQYF. The CDR3 nucleotides read TGCGCCAGCAGGCCCGGGACAGGGGGCGGAGAGCAGTACTTC.

The chain uses TRBV11-3 and TRBJ2-1; no firm D call. V was clipped by 4 bases and J by 7 bases, with 11 bases between them. Germline loops: CDR1 SGHNT, CDR2 YENEEA. CDR3 length equals 13 residues. The CDR3 sequence is CASSSGMGNEQFF. The CDR3 nucleotides read TGTGCCAGCAGCTCGGGCATGGGAAATGAGCAGTTCTTC.

The chain carries TRBV5-1 and TRBJ2-7, with D possibly being TRBD1 or TRBD2 (5 bases each). V lost 0 bases and J lost 6, with 13 bases in between. CDR3 length equals 14 residues. CDR1 and CDR2 (germline): SGHRS, YFSETQ. In nucleotides, the CDR3 is TGCGCCAGCAGCTTGGAGAGGGGTCGGTCCGAGCAGTACTTC. Translation: CASSLERGRSEQYF. Supplemented by reference TRBV5-1 and TRBJ2-7, the full variable domain reads KAGVTQTPRYLIKTRGQQVTLSCSPISGHRSVSWYQQTPGQGLQFLFEYFSETQRNKGNFPGRFSGRQFSNSRSEMNVSTLELGDSALYLCASSLERGRSEQYFGPGTRLTVT.

The chain combines TRBV6-5 with TRBJ1-1, with 9 bases identical to TRBD1. The junction had 5 bases not matched to a gene; V was cut back by 6 bases and J by 0 bases. CDR1 and CDR2 from the germline V gene are MNHEY and SVGAGI. The CDR3 runs to 15 residues. Here the CDR3 DNA reads TGTGCCAGCAGCGGGACAGGGACCTTGAACACTGAAGCTTTCTTT. Translated: CASSGTGTLNTEAFF.

This sequence joins TRBV7-8 and TRBJ2-7, with 14 bases identical to TRBD2. After removal of 5 bases from V and 6 bases from J, the junction contained 6 bases not matched to a gene. The CDR3 covers 15 residues. In germline, CDR1 is SGHVS, CDR2 FQNEAQ. CDR3: CASSGETSGRGEQYF. In DNA form, the CDR3 reads TGTGCCAGCAGCGGAGAGACTAGCGGGAGGGGCGAGCAGTACTTC.

The CDR3 protein is CASSPPGERNTGELFF. CDR3 DNA sequence: TGTGCCAGCAGCCCTCCGGGTGAAAGGAACACCGGGGAGCTGTTTTTT. The V gene is TRBV7-3, the J gene TRBJ2-2; D call uncertain. This CDR3 has 16 amino acids. Trimming took 5 bases from V and 1 from J, leaving 14 bases between them. From germline, CDR1 is SGHTA and CDR2 FQGTGA.

In this sample, this clone turned up a few times. The J gene is TRBJ2-5, the V gene TRBV6-5, with D hard to call. V was clipped by 0 bases and J by 4 bases, with 15 bases between them. Germline CDR1 MNHEY, CDR2 SVGAGI. The CDR3 loop spans 16 amino acids. CDR3 in amino acids: CASSYSSLVGRETQYF. CDR3 sequence (DNA): TGTGCCAGCAGTTACTCGAGTTTGGTCGGAAGAGAGACCCAGTACTTC.

This clone was observed once. The sample has other DNA sequences that encode this CDR3 too. The genes are TRBV4-1 and TRBJ1-5, with D unresolved. Germline lookup yields CDR1 MGHRA and CDR2 YSYEKL. V was cut by 0 bases and J by 5 bases, with 5 bases left in between. The CDR3 has 13 residues. CDR3 nucleotides: TGCGCCAGCAGCCAAGATCCAGATCAGCCCCAGCATTTT. It translates to CASSQDPDQPQHF.

This clone came up a few times. CDR3 in DNA: TGTGCCAGCAGTCTGGGGGGGTTCACAGATACGCAGTATTTT. It is translated as CASSLGGFTDTQYF. The chain couples TRBV25-1 to TRBJ2-3, with TRBD2 matching 7 bases. This CDR3 has 14 residues. V was clipped by 5 bases and J by 2 bases; unmatched bases: 4. Per germline, CDR1 MGHDK and CDR2 SYGVNS.

The chain has TRBV5-1 and TRBJ2-1; a possible D gene is TRBD2 (6 bases). CDR1 SGHRS and CDR2 YFSETQ come from the germline V gene. Deletions cut 3 bases from V and 5 bases from J, with 9 bases between. The CDR3 sequence is 13 residues long. Written as DNA, the CDR3 is TGCGCCAGCAGCTCGAGACTAGACAATGAGCAGTTCTTC. This encodes CASSSRLDNEQFF. Together with reference TRBV5-1 and TRBJ2-1, the CDR3 gives the full variable domain: KAGVTQTPRYLIKTRGQQVTLSCSPISGHRSVSWYQQTPGQGLQFLFEYFSETQRNKGNFPGRFSGRQFSNSRSEMNVSTLELGDSALYLCASSSRLDNEQFFGPGTRLTVL.

This clone was seen repeatedly, ten times or more. The gene calls are TRBV28 and TRBJ1-4; D gene unclear. With 3 bases removed from V and 2 bases from J, the gap between germline ends came to 7 bases. The CDR3 is made up of 14 amino acids. Looked up from germline, CDR1 is MDHEN and CDR2 is SYDVKM. The CDR3 protein is CASSFQRTNEKLFF. In DNA form, the CDR3 reads TGTGCCAGCAGTTTCCAGAGGACTAATGAAAAACTGTTTTTT.

The chain uses TRBV10-3 and TRBJ2-1; 7 bases map to TRBD2. Germline values: CDR1 ENHRY, CDR2 SYGVKD. The V segment lost 10 bases and the J segment 2 bases; nucleotides outside the gene matches: 8. The CDR3 contains 14 residues. In DNA form, the CDR3 reads TGTGCCAGCTCCGGGGCGGGGGCCTACAATGAGCAGTTCTTC. This gives the protein CASSGAGAYNEQFF.

V gene TRBV16 combines with J gene TRBJ2-7, with D possibly called TRBD1 or TRBD2 (5 bases each). CDR1 is KGHSY and CDR2 is FQNENV in the germline V gene. With 4 bases removed from V and 1 base from J, the gap between germline ends came to 11 bases. The CDR3 has 14 residues. In DNA form, the CDR3 reads TGTGCCAGCAGCCGGAGAGAGGGGTCCTACGAGCAGTACTTC. This sequence encodes CASSRREGSYEQYF.

This clone was detected only a few times. The chain carries TRBV5-1 and TRBJ2-7; 9 nucleotides align to TRBD1. The CDR3 runs to 14 residues. Per the germline V gene, CDR1 is SGHRS and CDR2 is YFSETQ. The V and J ends lost 4 bases and 6 bases, in that order; junction bases with no gene match: 8. As DNA, the CDR3 is TGCGCCAGCAGCGTTTCCGGGACAGGGTTCGAGCAGTACTTC. Translating gives CASSVSGTGFEQYF.

The genes are TRBV19 and TRBJ1-1; D is ambiguous. Germline CDR1 and CDR2: LNHDA and SQIVND (reference sequence). The CDR3 consists of 13 residues. Trimming shortened V by 10 bases and J by 1 base, and 13 bases separated the two germline ends. The CDR3 reads CATAKQQNTEAFF. The DNA for the CDR3 is TGTGCCACCGCAAAACAGCAGAACACTGAAGCTTTCTTT.

As DNA, the CDR3 is TGTGCCAGCAGCAAAGCCCGGGGACTCCGACCTCCCCAGCCCCAGCATTTT. This encodes CASSKARGLRPPQPQHF. The chain employs TRBV21-1 and TRBJ1-5. TRBV21-1 is an annotated pseudogene. There are 17 residues in the CDR3.

As for this clone: A much more abundant neighbour one base away suggests this may be a read error. The sample contains more than one DNA sequence encoding this CDR3. The chain combines TRBV6-1 with TRBJ2-3; D is undetermined. The CDR3 covers 11 residues. Germline CDR1 MNHNS, CDR2 SASEGT. The V and J ends lost 3 bases and 7 bases respectively, with 5 bases between them. CDR3 sequence reads: CASSEGYTQYF. The CDR3 coding sequence is TGTGCCAGCAGTGAGGGGTATACGCAGTATTTT.

This clone was counted a few times. The sample has other DNA sequences that encode this CDR3 too. The chain combines TRBV4-2 with TRBJ1-4, with D perhaps matching TRBD1 (6 bases). The V and J ends lost 0 bases and 5 bases respectively, with 10 bases between them. The germline V gene has CDR1 LGHNA and CDR2 YNFKEQ. This CDR3 region has 15 residues. This chain's CDR3 is CASSQDRQVNEKLFF. For the CDR3, the DNA is TGTGCCAGCAGCCAAGATAGACAGGTGAATGAAAAACTGTTTTTT.

This clone has more than one count but fewer than ten. The rearrangement links TRBV29-1 to TRBJ1-2; 8 bases are a match to TRBD1. Per the germline V gene, CDR1 is SQVTM and CDR2 is ANQGSEA. The length of the CDR3 is 11 residues. V was pared by 7 bases and J by 4 bases, with 2 bases of the junction left unmatched. CDR3 sequence: CSATGGYGYTF. The CDR3 DNA reads TGCAGCGCTACAGGGGGCTATGGCTACACCTTC.

This chain joins TRBV6-5 and TRBJ2-2; D uncertain. Germline V lookup: CDR1 MNHEY, CDR2 SVGAGI. V lost 4 bases, J lost 9 bases, and 15 bases lay in between. The CDR3 has 14 amino acids. The CDR3, as DNA: TGTGCCAGCAGTTTCCGGACCCGCAACTGGGAGCTGTTTTTT. Its protein product is CASSFRTRNWELFF.

The chain uses TRBV19 and TRBJ1-1; D is undetermined. Germline V gene data show CDR1 as LNHDA and CDR2 as SQIVND (reference sequence). The CDR3 length is 16 residues. V lost 3 bases and J lost 8, with 22 bases in between. The CDR3 protein is CASSISRAKPLAEAFF. CDR3 nucleotides: TGTGCCAGTAGTATCTCCCGGGCCAAACCCCTGGCAGAAGCTTTCTTT.

There are a few counts of this clone. V and J are TRBV10-3 and TRBJ1-5, with a weak D call TRBD1 (5 bases). CDR3 length: 15 residues. Germline CDR1 and CDR2: ENHRY and SYGVKD. The V end was cut by 3 bases, the J end by 0 bases, with 9 bases between. The CDR3 here is CAISDQGPSNQPQHF. The CDR3 nucleotides read TGTGCCATCAGTGACCAGGGACCTAGCAATCAGCCCCAGCATTTT.

The chain employs TRBV4-2 and TRBJ2-7, with D tentatively TRBD2 (6 bases). V gave up 5 bases and J gave up 0 bases, with 14 bases separating them. The CDR3 spans 15 residues. Germline-derived CDR1 and CDR2 are LGHNA and YNFKEQ. The CDR3: CASSSLTGSSYEQYF. CDR3 DNA: TGTGCCAGCAGCAGTCTTACCGGGAGCTCCTACGAGCAGTACTTC.

V is TRBV7-9 and J is TRBJ2-2, with TRBD1 identical over 10 bases. Germline loops: CDR1 SEHNR, CDR2 FQNEAQ (reference sequence). Trimming took 5 bases from V and 5 from J; bases not matched to a gene: 11. The length of the CDR3 is 17 residues. CDR3 in DNA: TGTGCCAGCAGCAATATCCCGGGACAGGGGTGGACCGGGGAGCTGTTTTTT. It yields the protein CASSNIPGQGWTGELFF.